The 18 T cell receptor beta chains below all came from one sample that was sequenced in a study of T cell repertoires in cytomegalovirus infection. From the reads, TCRdb called clonotypes with MiXCR, one entry per CDR3 protein. The repertoire holds around 550,000 distinct CDR3 sequences, with 26% as singletons. The material sequenced was PBMCs. The receptors stem from a human donor in good health (CMV status not recorded). Some clones in this sample may be carry-over from other donors' samples.

This clonotype was observed a few times. This chain connects TRBV7-2 to TRBJ2-7; TRBD2 aligns across 9 bases. There are 15 residues in the CDR3. CDR1 and CDR2 from the germline V gene are SGHTA and FQGNSA. Trimming took 5 bases from V and 4 from J; bases not matched to a gene: 9. The CDR3 DNA follows: TGTGCCAGCAGCCCCTGGAGTAGCGGGAGTTACGAGCAGTACTTC. The encoded protein is CASSPWSSGSYEQYF.

The V call is TRBV12-3 or TRBV12-4, the J call TRBJ2-3, with 8 bases that match TRBD1. V lost 6 bases to trimming and J lost 1 base; unmatched junction nucleotides: 0. The CDR3 totals 13 residues. Written as DNA, the CDR3 is TGTGCCAGCAGGGGACAGGGCACAGATACGCAGTATTTT. Amino acid sequence: CASRGQGTDTQYF.

CDR3 protein: CSASRSLRGVAQYF. CDR3 DNA sequence: TGCAGTGCTAGTCGGTCCCTGCGGGGGGTGGCCCAGTACTTC. The chain combines TRBV20-1 with TRBJ2-5, with 8 bases fitting TRBD2. Germline loops: CDR1 DFQATT, CDR2 SNEGSKA (reference sequence). J lost 9 bases, V lost 3 bases, and 12 bases had no gene match. This CDR3 has 14 residues.

The rearrangement uses TRBV18 and TRBJ2-2; 10 bases line up with TRBD2. CDR1 is KGHSH, CDR2 LQKENI, per germline. Unmatched junction bases numbered 7, after V lost 3 bases and J lost 6 bases. CDR3 size: 16 residues. In DNA, the CDR3 is TGTGCCAGCTCACCGAACCTAGCGGGAGAAGCCGGGGAGCTGTTTTTT. Protein product: CASSPNLAGEAGELFF.

This clonotype came up once. The genes are TRBV28 and TRBJ2-1, with 12 positions matching TRBD2. J gave up 7 bases and V 2 bases, and 9 bases lay outside the gene matches. In germline, CDR1 is MDHEN, CDR2 SYDVKM. The CDR3 is made up of 17 amino acids. CDR3 coding DNA: TGTGCCAGCAGTTTAAGGCAAACTAGCGGGAGGATGAATGAGCAGTTCTTC. Translation: CASSLRQTSGRMNEQFF.

This sequence joins TRBV7-9 and TRBJ2-1, with 11 bases identical to TRBD2. J was trimmed by 7 bases and V by 4 bases; bases with no gene match: 9. Germline assignment: CDR1 SEHNR and CDR2 FQNEAQ (reference sequence). The CDR3 contains 16 residues. As DNA, the CDR3 is TGTGCCAGCAGCTCGGGACTAGCGGAAAGTAGGAATGAGCAGTTCTTC. It is translated as CASSSGLAESRNEQFF.

This clonotype was picked up a small number of times. The chain employs TRBV27 and TRBJ1-4; TRBD1 is a possible D gene (5 bases). Trimming took 4 bases from V and 8 from J, leaving 14 bases between them. The germline V gene has CDR1 MNHEY and CDR2 SMNVEV (reference sequence). This CDR3 region has 14 residues. CDR3 in amino acids: CASSSGTPREKLFF. The CDR3 DNA is TGTGCCAGCAGTTCCGGGACCCCCCGGGAAAAACTGTTTTTT.

The J gene is TRBJ2-1, the V gene TRBV5-1; 16 bases map to TRBD2. The CDR3 runs to 17 residues. Trimming at V came to 4 bases and at J to 7 bases, leaving 8 bases not matched to a gene. Germline CDR1 SGHRS, CDR2 YFSETQ. Written as DNA, the CDR3 is TGCGCCAGCAGCACTGGGACTAGCGGGAGGGCCGGGAATGAGCAGTTCTTC. Translating gives CASSTGTSGRAGNEQFF.

V usage is TRBV5-8 and J usage is TRBJ1-4; 7 bases are a match to TRBD1. The CDR3 spans 18 residues. J gave up 2 bases and V 3 bases, and 13 bases lay outside the gene matches. The germline CDR1 and CDR2 sequences are SGHTS and YDEGEE. The CDR3 spells CASSSLLTGEGTNEKLFF. The CDR3 coding sequence is TGTGCCAGCAGCTCCCTCTTAACAGGGGAGGGGACTAATGAAAAACTGTTTTTT.

The rearrangement links TRBV7-8 to TRBJ2-3; a possible D gene is TRBD2 (6 bases). The CDR3 extends over 17 amino acids. V was clipped by 5 bases and J by 1 base, with 19 bases between them. Germline CDR1 SGHVS, CDR2 FQNEAQ. The CDR3 loop is CASSRQSTGARTDTQYF. The CDR3 DNA reads as TGTGCCAGCAGCCGCCAATCTACGGGAGCTCGCACAGATACGCAGTATTTT.

This clonotype was picked up many times. The chain couples TRBV7-8 to TRBJ1-4; D uncertain. From germline, CDR1 is SGHVS and CDR2 FQNEAQ. The germline V and J ends were trimmed by 1 base and 4 bases, with 13 bases remaining between them. The CDR3 runs to 16 residues. The chain's CDR3 is CASSLVSANHNEKLFF. In nucleotides, the CDR3 is TGTGCCAGCAGCTTAGTATCGGCGAACCATAATGAAAAACTGTTTTTT.

At least ten counts were recorded for this clonotype. The chain is built from TRBV7-2 and TRBJ2-6; 7 nucleotides agree with TRBD1. This CDR3 is 18 amino acids long. Germline CDR1 reads SGHTA; CDR2 reads FQGNSA. J gave up 0 bases and V 3 bases, and 8 bases lay outside the gene matches. The DNA of the CDR3 is TGTGCCAGCAGCTTTACCGGGACAGCCCTCTCTGGGGCCAACGTCCTGACTTTC. This encodes CASSFTGTALSGANVLTF. The variable domain in full, with the rest retrieved from reference TRBV7-2 and TRBJ2-6, is GAGVSQSPSNKVTEKGKDVELRCDPISGHTALYWYRQSLGQGLEFLIYFQGNSAPDKSGLPSDRFSAERTGGSVSTLTIQRTQQEDSAVYLCASSFTGTALSGANVLTFGAGSRLTVL.

This chain connects TRBV7-8 to TRBJ2-1; 14 nucleotides line up with TRBD2. The CDR3 is 15 amino acids. CDR1 and CDR2 from the germline V gene are SGHVS and FQNEAQ. J lost 12 bases, V lost 4 bases, and 8 bases had no gene match. The CDR3 bases are TGTGCCAGCAGCTCCGGGACTAGCGGGGGACATGGGCAGTTCTTC. This sequence encodes CASSSGTSGGHGQFF.

The gene calls are TRBV12-3 or TRBV12-4 and TRBJ1-5; 10 nucleotides line up with TRBD1. Trimming took 3 bases from V and 0 from J; bases not matched to a gene: 8. This CDR3 is built from 18 residues. This chain's CDR3 is CASSLLGQGIHSNQPQHF. The CDR3, as DNA: TGTGCCAGCAGTTTGCTGGGACAGGGGATTCATAGCAATCAGCCCCAGCATTTT.

The V and J genes are TRBV7-3 and TRBJ1-1; a weak D match, TRBD1 (5 bases). With 5 bases removed from V and 1 base from J, the gap between germline ends came to 14 bases. The CDR3 extends over 15 amino acids. Per the germline V gene, CDR1 is SGHTA and CDR2 is FQGTGA. CDR3 DNA: TGTGCCAGCAGCGCCCGGGACGGGACGAACACTGAAGCTTTCTTT. As protein: CASSARDGTNTEAFF.

This clonotype came up a few times. The chain employs TRBV24-1 and TRBJ2-1, with D uncertain. V dropped 3 bases and J dropped 8 bases, with 10 bases sitting between them. Germline CDR1 reads KGHDR; CDR2 reads SFDVKD. This CDR3 has 13 residues. This CDR3 reads CATSDARRDEQFF. CDR3 DNA: TGTGCCACCAGTGATGCACGCCGGGATGAGCAGTTCTTC.

This clonotype was found a few times. The chain employs TRBV19 and TRBJ1-4, with TRBD1 matching over 8 bases. V dropped 2 bases and J dropped 8; count of bases not matched to a gene: 1. There are 13 residues in the CDR3. The germline V gene encodes CDR1 LNHDA and CDR2 SQIVND (reference sequence). The CDR3 nucleotides read TGTGCCAGTAGTATAAACAGGGGGGAAAAACTGTTTTTT. As protein: CASSINRGEKLFF.

This clonotype was detected ten times or more. This chain uses TRBV7-2 with TRBJ1-1; D is ambiguous. The CDR3 runs to 12 residues. Germline assignment: CDR1 SGHTA and CDR2 FQGNSA. The V end lost 2 bases, the J end lost 7 bases, and 8 bases lay between the germline ends. CDR3 in DNA: TGTGCCAGCAGCTTAAACCACAATGAAGCTTTCTTT. This codes for CASSLNHNEAFF. The full variable domain, in which reference TRBV7-2 and TRBJ1-1 provide the parts outside the CDR3, is GAGVSQSPSNKVTEKGKDVELRCDPISGHTALYWYRQSLGQGLEFLIYFQGNSAPDKSGLPSDRFSAERTGGSVSTLTIQRTQQEDSAVYLCASSLNHNEAFFGQGTRLTVV.